Listed below are T cell receptor beta chains from one sample, sequenced in a study of cytomegalovirus exposure and HLA in healthy donors. The protocol was immunoSEQ multiplex PCR, while the TCRdb copy is restricted to in-frame clones and leaves out a portion. The repertoire holds some 200,000 clones, with roughly four fifths as singletons. The specimen sequenced was PBMCs. The source is a woman aged 18-29 years in good health and CMV-seronegative. The CDR3 runs from the conserved cysteine through the conserved F or W. D genes are given only for firm matches. A clone size is listed for some rows: how often the clone was seen (once, few, many), or a class if it is expanded.

v_call	j_call	clone_size	d_call	cdr3_nt	cdr3_aa
TRBV10-2	TRBJ2-7	-	-	TGCGCCAGCAGCGCGGGACAGACCTACGAGCAGTACTTC	CASSAGQTYEQYF
TRBV5-1	TRBJ2-1	-	-	TGCGCCAGCAGCTTGGGTAGCGGACTGTATAATGAGCAGTTCTTC	CASSLGSGLYNEQFF
TRBV9	TRBJ2-5	-	-	TGTGCCAGCAGCGGCTTAACGGTCCAAGAGACCCAGTACTTC	CASSGLTVQETQYF
TRBV19	TRBJ1-3	-	-	TGTGCCAGTAGTAGCGACGGGACTGGAAACACCATATATTTT	CASSSDGTGNTIYF
TRBV6-5	TRBJ1-1	-	TRBD1	TGTGCCAGCAGCCAAGACAGGGGGCTCGCTGAAGCTTTCTTT	CASSQDRGLAEAFF
TRBV28	TRBJ2-1	-	-	TGTGCCAGCGGAGGCCGGCTCAATGAGCAGTTCTTC	CASGGRLNEQFF
TRBV7-9	TRBJ2-1	-	-	TGTGCCAGCAGCTTAGCTGAGCTGGGCTCGCCCCAATCCTACAATGAGCAGTTCTTC	CASSLAELGSPQSYNEQFF
TRBV11-2	TRBJ2-1	few	TRBD2	TGTGCCAGCAGCTTGCGAGACGGACTAGCGGTTTACAATGAGCAGTTCTTC	CASSLRDGLAVYNEQFF
TRBV5-6	TRBJ2-5	-	-	TGTGCCAGCAGCTTTAACCGGGTTCGAGAGACCCAGTACTTC	CASSFNRVRETQYF
TRBV9	TRBJ2-2	-	TRBD2	TGTGCCAGCAGCGTAGGAGCGGGGGGCAACACCGGGGAGCTGTTTTTT	CASSVGAGGNTGELFF
TRBV6-5	TRBJ2-7	few	TRBD2	TGTGCCAGCAGTTACGAGGCGGGAGGGCCGTCCGAGCAGTACTTC	CASSYEAGGPSEQYF
TRBV5-4	TRBJ2-3	-	TRBD1	TGTGCCAGCAGCGATCCGGGACAGGGCACAGATACGCAGTATTTT	CASSDPGQGTDTQYF
TRBV2	TRBJ2-1	-	TRBD2	TGTGCCAGCAGTGGGGGCGGGAGCTCCTACAATGAGCAGTTCTTC	CASSGGGSSYNEQFF
TRBV5-8	TRBJ2-3	once	TRBD2	TGTGCCAGCAGCTTGGGCCTGCTAGCGGGGCTCACAGATACGCAGTATTTT	CASSLGLLAGLTDTQYF
TRBV7-6	TRBJ2-5	-	-	TGTGCCAGCAGCGATGCGGGGCAAGGAGTCCAGTACTTC	CASSDAGQGVQYF
TRBV29-1	TRBJ2-7	-	-	TGCAGCGTTGCAACAGAAACCTACGAGCAGTACTTC	CSVATETYEQYF